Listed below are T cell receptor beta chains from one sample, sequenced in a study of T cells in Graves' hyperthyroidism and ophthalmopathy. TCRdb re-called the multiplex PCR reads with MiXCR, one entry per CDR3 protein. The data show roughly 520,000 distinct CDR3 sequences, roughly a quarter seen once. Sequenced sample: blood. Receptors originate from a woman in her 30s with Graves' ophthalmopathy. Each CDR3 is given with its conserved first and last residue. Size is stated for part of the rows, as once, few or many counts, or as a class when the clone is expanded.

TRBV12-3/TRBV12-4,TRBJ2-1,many,CASSGTGVAEQFF
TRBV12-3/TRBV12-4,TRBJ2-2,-,CASSHPWGSGRPPGELFF
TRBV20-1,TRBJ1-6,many,CSARDGTIYNSPLHF
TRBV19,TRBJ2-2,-,CASIARHANTGELFF
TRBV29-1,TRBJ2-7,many,CSVVSGEGYEQYF
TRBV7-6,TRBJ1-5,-,CASSLANGRGQPQHF
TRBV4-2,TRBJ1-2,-,CASSQKRQVSWEGYTF
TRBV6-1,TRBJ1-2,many,CASNGPGGEDGYTF
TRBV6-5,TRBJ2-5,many,CASSYLEGPPGTQYF
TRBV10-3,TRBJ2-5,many,CAISDGTRQETQYF
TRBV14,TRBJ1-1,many,CASSPFMNTEAFF
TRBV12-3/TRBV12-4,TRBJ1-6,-,CASSLVHNSPLHF
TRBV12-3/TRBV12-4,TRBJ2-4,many,CASSFTSLGKNIQYF